The entry that follows covers one T cell receptor beta chain sequence. Its specificity is unknown. Profiling relied on immunoSEQ multiplex PCR, and the TCRdb table lists in-frame clones only, not all of them. The data show tens of thousands of clones, about four fifths seen once. The CDR3 runs 10 residues. Germline assignment: CDR1 SQVTM and CDR2 ANQGSEA. V lost 6 bases and J 7 bases, leaving 9 bases between the germline ends. Upon completion of roughly ten days in culture, CD4+ T cells were isolated. According to PCR results, the person was infected with SARS-CoV-2 between March and December 2020. Either the BNT162b2 or mRNA-1273 vaccine was given to participants in two doses. On day 3 and again on day 7, half the medium was replaced with IL-2 medium. The sample originates from a study of vaccination effects on CD4 cells after COVID-19. At the level of the study: Early and late post-vaccination sampling was undertaken in a cohort of a few convalescent patients. Cultures of over 1.5 million PBMC per well contained 10 IU/ml IL-2 plus 10 ug/ml peptides. Whole-study results and caveats: Clones induced by infection and by vaccine showed marked clonal contraction late after vaccination.

J is TRBJ2-5 and V is TRBV29-1; D is unresolved. The source was CD4+ T cells from PBMCs cultured without peptide, collected after COVID-19 vaccination. The TCR was taken from a human donor who had a prior SARS-CoV-2 infection. The CDR3 spells CSVVIGTQYF. The DNA for the CDR3 is TGCAGCGTCGTAATAGGGACCCAGTACTTC.